This T cell receptor (beta chain) was retrieved from a study of identical twins. Study-level results: For cord blood, abundant beta clonotypes had fewer insertions, unlike memory repertoires, which showed none. Zero-insertion analyses might be partly confounded by invariant T cells like MAIT and iNKT.

No donor was unhealthy or non-Caucasian. TCRdb redid the calling of the 5' RACE reads with MiXCR, one entry per CDR3 protein. The sample yields 400,000 to 650,000 distinct CDR3 sequences, around 20% seen once. As concerns this clonotype: The antigen is unknown.

V lost 3 bases, J lost 8 bases, and 10 bases lay in between. The CDR3 loop spans 11 amino acids. The germline V gene encodes CDR1 GTSNPN and CDR2 SVGIG (reference sequence). The same specimen was also included in a second study, on T cells expressing NK-cell markers. That work states: Whether the expanded NKG2C+ T cell clones recognized HCMV remained unclear.

This chain connects TRBV30 to TRBJ2-5, with no clear D. This TCR derives from a woman aged 18-29 years in good health. Specimen: CD4+ T cells sorted from blood. CDR3 sequence: CAWSDPITQYF. The DNA of the CDR3 is TGTGCCTGGAGCGACCCGATAACCCAGTACTTC.